Listed here are 22 T cell receptor beta chains from one sample, sequenced in a study of Tregs in tolerant kidney transplant recipients. Libraries were prepared by immunoSEQ multiplex PCR; TCRdb keeps only in-frame clonotypes and omits some of them. The sample has under 300,000 clones, 80% to 85% seen once; the top ten hold 0.5% to 0.65%. The sequenced sample was CD4+ T cells from blood. The receptors originated from a human donor in good health.

The table lists this clone with a few counts. The chain uses TRBV6-5 and TRBJ2-7; D not resolved. Germline V CDR1 and CDR2: MNHEY, SVGAGI. This CDR3 comprises 12 residues. The V gene lost 5 bases and the J gene lost 6 bases, with 11 bases spanning the gap. CDR3 loop: CASSIALGEQYF. Written as DNA, the CDR3 is TGTGCCAGCAGTATCGCCCTAGGCGAGCAGTACTTC.

This sequence joins TRBV12-5 and TRBJ1-2; 9 bases map to TRBD1. Germline CDR1 reads LGHNT; CDR2 reads FRNRAP. J was trimmed by 8 bases and V by 5 bases; bases with no gene match: 12. CDR3 length: 15 residues. CDR3 loop: CASGHGDREAEGYTF. CDR3 coding DNA: TGTGCTAGTGGTCACGGGGACAGGGAGGCTGAGGGCTACACCTTC.

This clone has only a few counts. The CDR3 loop reads CASSYQTGELFF. The CDR3, as DNA: TGTGCCAGCAGTTACCAGACCGGGGAGCTGTTTTTT. The chain combines TRBV6-5 with TRBJ2-2; the D is unclear. CDR3 length equals 12 residues. V was shortened by 2 bases and J by 5 bases, with 3 bases between the two germline ends. The germline CDR1 and CDR2 sequences are MNHEY and SVGAGI.

This clone was found a few times. The gene calls are TRBV6-4 and TRBJ2-3; TRBD1 or TRBD2 may be the D gene (6 bases each). The length of the CDR3 is 13 residues. Trimming cost V 3 bases and J 4 bases, with 8 bases left between them. CDR1 MRHNA and CDR2 SNTAGT come from the germline V gene. Here the CDR3 reads CASSEEGADTQYF. The CDR3 DNA sequence: TGTGCCAGCAGTGAGGAGGGGGCAGATACGCAGTATTTT.

The sample holds one count of this clone. The chain couples TRBV7-9 to TRBJ2-7; 13 bases match TRBD2. The trim removed 3 bases at V and 3 bases at J, leaving 11 bases unmatched. Per the germline V gene, CDR1 is SEHNR and CDR2 is FQNEAQ (reference sequence). This CDR3 comprises 18 residues. CDR3 sequence reads: CASSFDRGLAGLNYEQYF. Written as DNA, the CDR3 is TGTGCCAGCAGCTTCGACCGGGGACTAGCGGGATTGAACTACGAGCAGTACTTC.

The chain employs TRBV7-2 and TRBJ2-2; possibly TRBD2 for D (5 bases). The V gene lost 6 bases and the J gene lost 7 bases, with 18 bases spanning the gap. Germline V gene data show CDR1 as SGHTA and CDR2 as FQGNSA. This CDR3 comprises 15 residues. The CDR3 DNA is TGTGCCAGCAGTCCCCAGATGGGAGTCTACGGGGAGCTGTTTTTT. This translates into CASSPQMGVYGELFF.

The gene calls are TRBV7-2 and TRBJ1-4, with 8 bases fitting TRBD1. The CDR3 totals 18 residues. Germline CDR1 and CDR2: SGHTA and FQGNSA. The V and J ends lost 0 bases and 0 bases, in that order; junction bases with no gene match: 6. CDR3 sequence (DNA): TGTGCCAGCAGCTTAGCTTTGCCGACAGGGGCAACTAATGAAAAACTGTTTTTT. Translation: CASSLALPTGATNEKLFF.

The chain carries TRBV15 and TRBJ1-2; a weak D match, TRBD1 (5 bases). V lost 5 bases and J lost 5, with 18 bases in between. Germline V gene lookup returns CDR1 LNHNV and CDR2 YYDKDF (reference sequence). CDR3 length equals 15 residues. The CDR3 loop reads CATSEGTPFLYGYTF. The CDR3 nucleotides read TGTGCCACCAGCGAGGGGACCCCCTTTCTTTATGGCTACACCTTC.

The chain is built from TRBV4-1 and TRBJ2-7; D remains ambiguous. The CDR3 extends over 15 amino acids. CDR1 MGHRA and CDR2 YSYEKL come from the germline V gene. Trimming shortened V by 1 base and J by 0 bases, and 10 bases separated the two germline ends. CDR3 sequence reads: CASSQATLNSYEQYF. In DNA, the CDR3 is TGCGCCAGCAGCCAAGCGACACTTAACTCCTACGAGCAGTACTTC.

J is TRBJ1-1 and V is TRBV10-2, with a tentative D call TRBD1 (5 bases). V gave up 4 bases and J gave up 7 bases, with 13 bases separating them. Germline V gene data show CDR1 as WSHSY and CDR2 as SAAADI. This CDR3 contains 13 residues. CDR3 bases: TGCGCCAGCAGTGGAATTGTGGGGGATGAAGCTTTCTTT. It translates to CASSGIVGDEAFF.

V and J are TRBV5-6 and TRBJ1-1; D not certain. With 0 bases removed from V and 7 bases from J, the gap between germline ends came to 10 bases. The germline CDR1 and CDR2 sequences are SGHDT and YYEEEE. This CDR3 is built from 13 residues. CDR3 region: CASSLVAIGEAFF. The CDR3 DNA follows: TGTGCCAGCAGCTTGGTGGCCATAGGTGAAGCTTTCTTT.

This CDR3 reads CATSTPDLDQETQYF. For the CDR3, the DNA is TGTGCCACCAGCACCCCCGACCTCGACCAAGAGACCCAGTACTTC. The V gene is TRBV15, the J gene TRBJ2-5; D not certain. Per the germline V gene, CDR1 is LNHNV and CDR2 is YYDKDF (reference sequence). V was shortened by 4 bases and J by 0 bases, with 12 bases between the two germline ends. The CDR3 loop spans 15 amino acids.

This chain joins TRBV5-1 and TRBJ1-2; D is uncertain. In germline, CDR1 is SGHRS, CDR2 YFSETQ. V lost 5 bases and J lost 7, with 18 bases in between. The CDR3 is made up of 14 amino acids. The DNA for the CDR3 is TGCGCCAGCAGGCCCCCGGGCCCACACGGTGGCTACACCTTC. It encodes CASRPPGPHGGYTF.

Turning to this clone: At the DNA level, this CDR3 is encoded by other sequences in the same sample as well. This rearrangement joins TRBV6-5 to TRBJ2-7; maybe TRBD2 (7 bases). This CDR3 comprises 14 residues. Germline V gene lookup returns CDR1 MNHEY and CDR2 SVGAGI. V was clipped by 7 bases and J by 4 bases, with 17 bases between them. The CDR3 DNA reads as TGTGCCAGCAAGAGGGGGGAGGGCCATTACGAGCAGTACTTC. Protein sequence: CASKRGEGHYEQYF.

This clone was picked up a small number of times. This chain connects TRBV9 to TRBJ1-6; D gene uncertain. Germline V gives CDR1 SGDLS, CDR2 YYNGEE. The CDR3 length is 16 residues. V was clipped by 3 bases and J by 10 bases, with 20 bases between them. Here the CDR3 reads CASSAEFSRRGSPLHF. CDR3 DNA: TGTGCCAGCAGCGCCGAATTCAGTAGACGAGGATCACCCCTCCACTTT.

The chain has TRBV2 and TRBJ2-5; D is ambiguous. Germline CDR1 and CDR2: SNHLY and FYNNEI. This CDR3 has 13 amino acids. V lost 7 bases to trimming and J lost 5 bases, with 14 bases between them. CDR3 residues: CASNPWEGETQYF. DNA for the CDR3: TGTGCCAGCAATCCGTGGGAAGGTGAGACCCAGTACTTC.

The rearrangement joins TRBV9 to TRBJ1-1; D call uncertain. This CDR3 has 12 amino acids. Germline values: CDR1 SGDLS, CDR2 YYNGEE. Trimming left V 0 bases short and J 5 bases short, with 5 bases between. The CDR3 reads CASSVAGTEAFF. The DNA for the CDR3 is TGTGCCAGCAGCGTAGCGGGAACTGAAGCTTTCTTT.

V and J are TRBV19 and TRBJ2-5; no definite D call. The germline V and J ends were trimmed by 5 bases and 1 base, with 11 bases remaining between them. Per the germline V gene, CDR1 is LNHDA and CDR2 is SQIVND (reference sequence). This CDR3 has 14 amino acids. CDR3: CASSSLAVQETQYF. For the CDR3, the DNA is TGTGCCAGTAGTTCTTTGGCAGTCCAAGAGACCCAGTACTTC.

The chain couples TRBV5-1 to TRBJ2-7, with D tentatively TRBD1 or TRBD2 (5 bases each). This CDR3 has 15 amino acids. CDR1 is SGHRS, CDR2 YFSETQ, per germline. Deletions cut 1 base from V and 5 bases from J, with 16 bases between. CDR3 protein: CASSLISGRVDEQYF. The CDR3 DNA sequence: TGCGCCAGCAGCTTGATTTCGGGGCGGGTGGACGAGCAGTACTTC.

This clone was detected only once. The chain combines TRBV9 with TRBJ2-3; TRBD1 matches 9 bases. Trimming removed 3 bases from V and 0 bases from J; junction bases left unmatched: 2. The CDR3 totals 15 residues. Germline assignment: CDR1 SGDLS and CDR2 YYNGEE. CDR3 sequence reads: CASSGTGDSTDTQYF. CDR3 bases: TGTGCCAGCAGCGGGACAGGGGATAGCACAGATACGCAGTATTTT.

The rearrangement uses TRBV7-2 and TRBJ2-1, with D hard to call. The CDR3 runs to 14 residues. In germline, CDR1 is SGHTA, CDR2 FQGNSA. V was trimmed by 2 bases and J by 4 bases, leaving 9 bases between them. CDR3: CASSLKLAYNEQFF. The CDR3 DNA follows: TGTGCCAGCAGCTTAAAGTTAGCTTACAATGAGCAGTTCTTC.

The V gene is TRBV7-2, the J gene TRBJ2-1, with unresolved D. CDR1 and CDR2 (germline): SGHTA, FQGNSA. Trimming removed 1 base at V and 8 bases at J, with 9 bases between. The CDR3 extends over 13 amino acids. The CDR3 region has the DNA TGTGCCAGCAGCTTAGATCCGCCCCATGAGCAGTTCTTC. Translated: CASSLDPPHEQFF.